Each of the 9 T cell receptor beta chains below was sequenced from the same sample in a study of shared clonotypes between healthy human individuals. It was CD45RO-negative cells, positively selected for CCR7, that made up naive CD8 cells, with terminally differentiated effector memory CD45RA+ cells excluded. Only in-frame clones appear in the TCRdb table, and some are missing; sequencing was by immunoSEQ multiplex PCR. Here the sample spans roughly 2,000,000 clones, 80% to 95% being singletons. Material: naive CD8+ T cells from PBMCs. The receptors originated from a man younger than 35 in good health. Some clones in this sample may be carry-over from other donors' samples.

The J gene is TRBJ2-6, the V gene TRBV5-5, with 8 bases lining up with TRBD1. Per germline, CDR1 SGHKS and CDR2 YYEKEE (reference sequence). The CDR3 runs to 17 residues. The junction had 7 bases not matched to a gene; V was cut back by 5 bases and J by 0 bases. The CDR3 loop is CASRPGTGSSGANVLTF. The DNA for the CDR3 is TGTGCCAGCAGACCCGGGACAGGAAGCTCTGGGGCCAACGTCCTGACTTTC.

This clone was seen once. The chain links TRBV27 to TRBJ1-4, with D possibly TRBD1 on 5 matching bases. The CDR3 loop spans 15 amino acids. Trimming took 2 bases from V and 4 from J, leaving 11 bases between them. Germline V gene sequence: CDR1 MNHEY, CDR2 SMNVEV (reference sequence). The CDR3 reads CASSLGAGLNEKLFF. CDR3 coding DNA: TGTGCCAGCAGTTTAGGGGCAGGGCTTAATGAAAAACTGTTTTTT.

The chain has TRBV19 and TRBJ2-5, with 7 nucleotides matching TRBD1. Germline V gene data show CDR1 as LNHDA and CDR2 as SQIVND (reference sequence). The CDR3 covers 15 residues. Trimming removed 5 bases from V and 2 bases from J; junction bases left unmatched: 8. For the CDR3, the DNA is TGTGCCAGTAGTGACTTCGGGACAGCTCAAGAGACCCAGTACTTC. This sequence encodes CASSDFGTAQETQYF.

The V call is TRBV9, the J call TRBJ2-7, with TRBD2 matching over 7 bases. The J segment lost 0 bases and the V segment lost 4 bases, leaving 13 bases of the junction unmatched. From germline, CDR1 is SGDLS and CDR2 YYNGEE. This CDR3 has 17 residues. In DNA, the CDR3 is TGTGCCAGCAGCCCACGCGGAGTGGCGGGAGACTCCTACGAGCAGTACTTC. Translated: CASSPRGVAGDSYEQYF.

The rearrangement links TRBV27 to TRBJ1-4; 7 nucleotides match TRBD1. CDR3 size: 14 residues. Trimming at V came to 5 bases and at J to 6 bases, leaving 6 bases not matched to a gene. Germline values: CDR1 MNHEY, CDR2 SMNVEV (reference sequence). This CDR3 reads CASSTQGGYEKLFF. The DNA for the CDR3 is TGTGCCAGCAGTACCCAGGGGGGGTATGAAAAACTGTTTTTT.

The chain is built from TRBV4-1 and TRBJ2-5, with 11 nucleotides matching TRBD2. The J call may be mistaken, given a closer DNA end match to TRBJ2-7. The germline V gene encodes CDR1 MGHRA and CDR2 YSYEKL. The CDR3 is 20 residues long. The CDR3 nucleotides are TGCGCCAGCAGCCAAGTCTGGAATTCGGTGCGACTAGCGGGACACTACGAGCAGTACTTC. Protein product: CASSQVWNSVRLAGHYEQYF.

The chain has TRBV19 and TRBJ2-7; D is perhaps TRBD1 (5 bases). V lost 5 bases and J lost 3, with 17 bases in between. There are 15 residues in the CDR3. Germline CDR1 LNHDA, CDR2 SQIVND (reference sequence). CDR3 DNA sequence: TGTGCCAGTAGTTTTGGGGCGCGAGGCATCTACGAGCAGTACTTC. This translates into CASSFGARGIYEQYF.

A word on this clone: This same CDR3 is encoded by further DNA sequences in the sample. The chain couples TRBV4-3 to TRBJ2-1; D is unresolved. Trimming stripped 0 bases from V and 2 bases from J, with 8 bases between. The CDR3 totals 15 residues. Germline lookup yields CDR1 LGHNA and CDR2 YSLEER. CDR3 sequence: CASSQDRTAYNEQFF. In DNA, the CDR3 is TGCGCCAGCAGCCAAGACCGCACAGCCTACAATGAGCAGTTCTTC.

This sequence joins TRBV7-8 and TRBJ2-7; D is uncertain. The CDR3 covers 12 residues. Germline CDR1 SGHVS, CDR2 FQNEAQ. V was clipped by 5 bases and J by 5 bases, with 10 bases between them. CDR3 DNA: TGTGCCAGCAGCACTCCTGCCCACGAGCAGTACTTC. It translates to CASSTPAHEQYF.